This T cell receptor (beta chain) came from a study of blood T cell repertoires in COVID-19. This clone appeared a few times. The CDR3 consists of 15 residues. Looked up from germline, CDR1 is KGHSH and CDR2 is LQKENI. Trimming removed 3 bases at V and 7 bases at J, with 18 bases between. Assignments of participants to cohorts depended upon their own reported clinical history. Cohort 3 donors counted as recovered after two negative PCRs, clearance, or resolved symptoms. The method was immunoSEQ multiplex PCR; TCRdb's version includes in-frame clones alone and lacks a portion of them. Among almost 500,000 clones listed, roughly nine tenths were seen once.

Sequencing was performed on PBMCs or T cells enriched from blood (not recorded which). The receptor comes from a woman aged 60-75 years who had recovered from COVID-19. The chain has TRBV18 and TRBJ1-1, with D maybe TRBD1 (5 bases). The CDR3 loop is CASSPGKIQGSEAFF. The CDR3 nucleotides read TGTGCCAGCTCACCCGGTAAGATCCAGGGTAGTGAAGCTTTCTTT. The variable domain in full, with the rest retrieved from reference TRBV18 and TRBJ1-1, is NAGVMQNPRHLVRRRGQEARLRCSPMKGHSHVYWYRQLPEEGLKFMVYLQKENIIDESGMPKERFSAEFPKEGPSILRIQQVVRGDSAAYFCASSPGKIQGSEAFFGQGTRLTVV.